This TCR beta chain was recorded in a study of blood T cell repertoires in COVID-19. Background on the study: Whether acute or convalescent, the COVID-19 samples came from the United States, Italy and Spain. PBMCs, B-cell-depleted T cells, or T cells provided the cDNA or gDNA that made up the material.

Per the authors' pipeline: Counts of nucleated cells, estimated from reference gene primer amplification, were obtained. The table came from immunoSEQ multiplex PCR; TCRdb's copy has only in-frame clones and leaves some out. V, J and clone size are taken as reported in that table, and D and trimming were inferred from the DNA itself. The sample shows 150,000 or so clones, about three quarters of them seen only once. This CDR3 has 16 amino acids. The V gene end was trimmed by 1 base and the J gene end by 5 bases; junction bases not matched to a gene: 9. Looked up from germline, CDR1 is SGHTA and CDR2 is FQGNSA.

The rearrangement uses TRBV7-2 and TRBJ2-5; 8 bases fit TRBD1. The sample comprised peripheral blood. The clonotype was recovered from a woman aged 50 to 65 with active or convalescent COVID-19. CDR3: CASSLDIGTGGETQYF. The DNA of the CDR3 is TGTGCCAGCAGCTTAGATATTGGGACAGGAGGTGAGACCCAGTACTTC.